These 14 T cell receptor beta chains came from one sample sequenced in a study of CD8+CD57+ T cells in acquired aplastic anemia. Template material for TCR beta VDJ and CDR3 profiling consisted of genomic DNA. MiXCR was run by TCRdb on the reads, yielding one entry per CDR3 protein. The repertoire holds about 170,000 distinct CDR3 sequences, with 50% to 75% as singletons. The sample taken for sequencing was sorted CD4+, CD8+, or CD8+CD57+ T cells (not recorded which) from PBMCs. These receptors came from a human donor in good health.

The J gene is TRBJ2-7, the V gene TRBV2, with TRBD2 as a possible D gene (6 bases). Germline loops: CDR1 SNHLY, CDR2 FYNNEI. V lost 2 bases and J 2 bases, leaving 10 bases between the germline ends. The CDR3 length is 14 residues. The CDR3 spells CASSEQEGPYEQYF. Written as DNA, the CDR3 is TGTGCCAGCAGTGAACAGGAGGGCCCCTACGAGCAGTACTTC.

Points on this clonotype: Germline is not matched at one junction end, which may reflect a read error. The rearrangement joins TRBV27 to TRBJ2-1, with a possible D match to TRBD1 (6 bases). CDR1 is MNHEY and CDR2 is SMNVEV in the germline V gene (reference sequence). The CDR3 sequence is 15 residues long. The CDR3 region is CASSQAPGHANQQFF. CDR3 DNA sequence: TGTGCCAGCAGCCAGGCCCCGGGACACGCCAATCAGCAGTTCTTC.

V gene TRBV7-9 combines with J gene TRBJ2-1, with TRBD2 matching 9 bases. V lost 6 bases and J lost 6; bases outside the gene matches: 9. Germline CDR1 SEHNR, CDR2 FQNEAQ (reference sequence). The CDR3 totals 15 residues. The CDR3 region is CASSSGTSSSNEQFF. The CDR3 DNA reads TGTGCCAGCAGTTCCGGGACTAGCTCCAGCAATGAGCAGTTCTTC. The full variable domain, completed using reference TRBV7-9 and TRBJ2-1, is DTGVSQNPRHKITKRGQNVTFRCDPISEHNRLYWYRQTLGQGPEFLTYFQNEAQLEKSRLLSDRFSAERPKGSFSTLEIQRTEQGDSAMYLCASSSGTSSSNEQFFGPGTRLTVL.

The chain is built from TRBV7-8 and TRBJ2-7; a weak D match, TRBD1 (5 bases). Germline V gene sequence: CDR1 SGHVS, CDR2 FQNEAQ. This CDR3 comprises 14 residues. V lost 1 base to trimming and J lost 5 bases, with 12 bases between them. The CDR3 sequence is CASSLVGRVDEQYF. The CDR3 region has the DNA TGTGCCAGCAGCTTAGTGGGCAGGGTGGACGAGCAGTACTTC.

The V call is TRBV12-5, the J call TRBJ2-2; 9 bases fit TRBD1. The germline CDR1 and CDR2 sequences are LGHNT and FRNRAP. With 4 bases clipped from V and 4 bases from J, the junction kept 4 bases outside the gene matches. This CDR3 spans 15 amino acids. The CDR3 sequence: CASGWGTGFTGELFF. CDR3 sequence (DNA): TGTGCTAGTGGTTGGGGGACAGGGTTCACCGGGGAGCTGTTTTTT.

This clonotype was seen repeatedly, ten times or more. The rearrangement uses TRBV9 and TRBJ1-6; no reliable D call. This CDR3 is built from 14 residues. The V gene lost 0 bases and the J gene lost 6 bases, with 7 bases spanning the gap. CDR1 is SGDLS, CDR2 YYNGEE, per germline. This CDR3 is CASSVGVGNSPLHF. CDR3 nucleotide sequence: TGTGCCAGCAGCGTAGGTGTCGGTAATTCACCCCTCCACTTT.

The chain carries TRBV5-4 and TRBJ1-1, with D tentatively TRBD1 (5 bases). This CDR3 contains 17 residues. V was cut by 0 bases and J by 0 bases, with 15 bases left in between. Per the germline V gene, CDR1 is SGHNT and CDR2 is YYREEE (reference sequence). The CDR3 spells CASSLDLVGALNTEAFF. The CDR3, as DNA: TGTGCCAGCAGCTTGGACTTGGTTGGGGCTCTGAACACTGAAGCTTTCTTT.

The V gene is TRBV9, the J gene TRBJ1-3; D perhaps matches TRBD1 (6 bases). Germline V CDR1 and CDR2: SGDLS, YYNGEE. This CDR3 has 15 residues. The V end lost 4 bases, the J end lost 2 bases, and 13 bases lay between the germline ends. This CDR3 reads CASSTEGGPGNTIYF. The CDR3 coding sequence is TGTGCCAGCAGCACCGAGGGGGGTCCTGGAAACACCATATATTTT.

This clonotype has ten or more counts. The V call is TRBV7-9, the J call TRBJ2-7, with 7 nucleotides matching TRBD2. The germline CDR1 and CDR2 sequences are SEHNR and FQNEAQ (reference sequence). The length of the CDR3 is 19 residues. After removal of 8 bases from V and 3 bases from J, the junction contained 25 bases not matched to a gene. The CDR3 region is CASSQWSGIAGGLLYEQYF. For the CDR3, the DNA is TGTGCCAGCTCCCAATGGAGCGGGATAGCCGGAGGTCTTCTCTACGAGCAGTACTTC.

The V call is TRBV19, the J call TRBJ1-6, with 9 nucleotides matching TRBD1. Germline V lookup: CDR1 LNHDA, CDR2 SQIVND (reference sequence). The CDR3 loop spans 15 amino acids. V dropped 1 base and J dropped 8; count of bases not matched to a gene: 3. CDR3 in DNA: TGTGCCAGTAGTATAGGGGACAGGGTGTATTCACCCCTCCACTTT. It translates to CASSIGDRVYSPLHF.

The rearrangement joins TRBV6-1 to TRBJ2-7; tentative D call: TRBD1 (5 bases). Per germline, CDR1 MNHNS and CDR2 SASEGT. Trimming pared 7 bases from V and 2 bases from J, leaving 15 bases between. The CDR3 extends over 14 amino acids. DNA for the CDR3: TGTGCCAGCACCCCCCCGGCGGACACCTACGAGCAGTACTTC. This translates into CASTPPADTYEQYF.

This rearrangement joins TRBV19 to TRBJ1-3; TRBD1 is a possible D gene (5 bases). Germline V CDR1 and CDR2: LNHDA, SQIVND (reference sequence). V gave up 3 bases and J gave up 2 bases, with 8 bases separating them. This CDR3 has 14 amino acids. The CDR3 loop reads CASSIWGTGNTIYF. The CDR3 nucleotides are TGTGCCAGTAGTATCTGGGGGACTGGAAACACCATATATTTT.

Turning to this clonotype: Sequence at one end of the junction differs from germline and may be a read error. The V and J genes are TRBV30 and TRBJ2-3, with 10 bases aligning to TRBD1. This CDR3 is built from 16 residues. Germline CDR1 GTSNPN, CDR2 SVGIG (reference sequence). The CDR3 bases are TGTGCCTGGATCGCCGGGACAGGGGCTAACACAGATACGCGGTATTTC. It translates to CAWIAGTGANTDTRYF. Full variable domain (remainder filled in from reference TRBV30 and TRBJ2-3): SQTIHQWPATLVQPVGSPLSLECTVEGTSNPNLYWYRQAAGRGLQLLFYSVGIGQISSEVPQNLSASRPQDRQFILSSKKLLLSDSGFYLCAWIAGTGANTDTRYFGPGTRLTVL.

V is TRBV7-2 and J is TRBJ1-2; D call uncertain. Germline values: CDR1 SGHTA, CDR2 FQGNSA. CDR3 length equals 15 residues. V lost 1 base and J lost 0, with 9 bases in between. In nucleotides, the CDR3 is TGTGCCAGCAGCTTAGTTGGCAGCTCTAACTATGGCTACACCTTC. It encodes CASSLVGSSNYGYTF.